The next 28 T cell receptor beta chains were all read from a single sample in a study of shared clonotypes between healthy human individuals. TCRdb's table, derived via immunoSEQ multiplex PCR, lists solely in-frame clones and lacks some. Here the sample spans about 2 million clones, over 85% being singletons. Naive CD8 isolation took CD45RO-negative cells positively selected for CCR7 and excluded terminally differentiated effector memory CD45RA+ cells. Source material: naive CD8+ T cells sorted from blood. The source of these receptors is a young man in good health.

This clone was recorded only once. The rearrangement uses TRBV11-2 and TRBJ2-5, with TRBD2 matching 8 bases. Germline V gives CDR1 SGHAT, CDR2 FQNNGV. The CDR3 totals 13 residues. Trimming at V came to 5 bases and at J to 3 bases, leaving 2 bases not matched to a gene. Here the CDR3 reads CASSPTSEETQYF. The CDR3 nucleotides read TGTGCCAGCAGCCCGACTAGCGAAGAGACCCAGTACTTC. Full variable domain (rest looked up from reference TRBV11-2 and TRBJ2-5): EAGVAQSPRYKIIEKRQSVAFWCNPISGHATLYWYQQILGQGPKLLIQFQNNGVVDDSQLPKDRFSAERLKGVDSTLKIQPAKLEDSAVYLCASSPTSEETQYFGPGTRLLVL.

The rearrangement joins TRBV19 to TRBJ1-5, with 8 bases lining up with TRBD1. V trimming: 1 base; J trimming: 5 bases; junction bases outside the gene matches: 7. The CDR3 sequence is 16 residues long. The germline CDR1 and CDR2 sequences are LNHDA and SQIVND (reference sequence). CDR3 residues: CASSIAWTGSYQPQHF. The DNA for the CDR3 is TGTGCCAGTAGTATAGCGTGGACAGGGTCGTATCAGCCCCAGCATTTT.

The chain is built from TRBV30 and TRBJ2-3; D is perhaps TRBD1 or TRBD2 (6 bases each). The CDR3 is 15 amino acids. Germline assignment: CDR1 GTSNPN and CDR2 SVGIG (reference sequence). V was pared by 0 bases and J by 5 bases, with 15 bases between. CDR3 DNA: TGTGCCTGGAGTGTACTAGGGGGGCGTGGAGATACGCAGTATTTT. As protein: CAWSVLGGRGDTQYF.

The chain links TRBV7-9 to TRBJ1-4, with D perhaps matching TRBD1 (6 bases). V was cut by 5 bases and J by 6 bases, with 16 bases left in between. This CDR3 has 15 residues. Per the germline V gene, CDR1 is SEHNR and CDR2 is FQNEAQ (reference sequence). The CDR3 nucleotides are TGTGCCAGCAGCCGACAGGTGCAGATGTATGAAAAACTGTTTTTT. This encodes CASSRQVQMYEKLFF.

The CDR3 loop reads CASSDPGNNEQFF. In DNA, the CDR3 is TGTGCCAGCAGTGATCCCGGGAACAATGAGCAGTTCTTC. This chain links TRBV2 with TRBJ2-1; weak D call: TRBD2 (5 bases). V was clipped by 3 bases and J by 5 bases, with 8 bases between them. The CDR3 contains 13 residues. Germline loops: CDR1 SNHLY, CDR2 FYNNEI.

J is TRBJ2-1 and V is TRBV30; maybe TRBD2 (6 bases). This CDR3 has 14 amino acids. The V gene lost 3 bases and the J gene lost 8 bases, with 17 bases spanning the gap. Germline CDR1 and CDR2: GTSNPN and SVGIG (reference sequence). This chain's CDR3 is CAWSRLAVGDEQFF. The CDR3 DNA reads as TGTGCCTGGAGCCGTTTAGCGGTGGGCGATGAGCAGTTCTTC.

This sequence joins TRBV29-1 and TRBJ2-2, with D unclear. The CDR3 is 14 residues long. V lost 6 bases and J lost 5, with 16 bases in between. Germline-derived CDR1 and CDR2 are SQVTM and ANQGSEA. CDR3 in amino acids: CSVRTIDGTGELFF. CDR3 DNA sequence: TGCAGCGTCCGGACGATTGATGGGACCGGGGAGCTGTTTTTT.

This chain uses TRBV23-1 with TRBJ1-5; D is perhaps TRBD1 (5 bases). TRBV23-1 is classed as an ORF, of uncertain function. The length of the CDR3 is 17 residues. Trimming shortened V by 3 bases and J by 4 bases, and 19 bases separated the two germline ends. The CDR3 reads CASSQGGDSDGNQPQHF. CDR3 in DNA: TGCGCCAGCAGTCAGGGTGGAGACAGTGATGGAAATCAGCCCCAGCATTTT.

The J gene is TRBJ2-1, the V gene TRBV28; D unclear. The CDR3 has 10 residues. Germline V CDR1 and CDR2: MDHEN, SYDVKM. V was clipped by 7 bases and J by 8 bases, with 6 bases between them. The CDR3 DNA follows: TGTGCCAGCAAAGGCCATGAGCAGTTCTTC. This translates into CASKGHEQFF.

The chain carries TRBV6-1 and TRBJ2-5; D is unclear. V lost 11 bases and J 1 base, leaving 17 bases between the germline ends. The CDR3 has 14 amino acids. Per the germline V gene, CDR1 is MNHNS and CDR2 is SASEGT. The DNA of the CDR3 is TGTGCCCTTTTGCCCCAAACTGGCCAAGAGACCCAGTACTTC. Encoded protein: CALLPQTGQETQYF.

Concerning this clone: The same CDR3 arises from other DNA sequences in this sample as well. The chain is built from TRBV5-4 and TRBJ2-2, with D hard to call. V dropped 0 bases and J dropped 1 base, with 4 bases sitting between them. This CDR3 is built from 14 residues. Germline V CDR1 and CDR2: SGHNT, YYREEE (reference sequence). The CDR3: CASSLGQNTGELFF. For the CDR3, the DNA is TGTGCCAGCAGCTTGGGTCAGAACACCGGGGAGCTGTTTTTT.

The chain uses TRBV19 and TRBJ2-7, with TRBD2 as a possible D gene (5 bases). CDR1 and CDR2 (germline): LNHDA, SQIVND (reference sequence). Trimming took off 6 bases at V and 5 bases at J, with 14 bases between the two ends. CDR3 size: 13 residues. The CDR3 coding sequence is TGTGCCAGTAGGCTAGCTGGGTCTAACGAGCAGTACTTC. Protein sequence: CASRLAGSNEQYF.

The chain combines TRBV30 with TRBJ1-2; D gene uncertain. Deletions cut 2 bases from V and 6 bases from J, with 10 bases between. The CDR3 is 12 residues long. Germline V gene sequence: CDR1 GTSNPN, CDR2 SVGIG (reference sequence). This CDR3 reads CAWSQFWDGYTF. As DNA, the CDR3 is TGTGCCTGGAGTCAGTTCTGGGATGGCTACACCTTC.

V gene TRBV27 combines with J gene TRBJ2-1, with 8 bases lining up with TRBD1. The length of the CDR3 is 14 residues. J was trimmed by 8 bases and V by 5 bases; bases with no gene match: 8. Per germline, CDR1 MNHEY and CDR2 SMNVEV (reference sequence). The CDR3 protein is CASSPGQVLYEQFF. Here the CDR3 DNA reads TGTGCCAGCAGTCCGGGACAGGTGTTGTATGAGCAGTTCTTC.

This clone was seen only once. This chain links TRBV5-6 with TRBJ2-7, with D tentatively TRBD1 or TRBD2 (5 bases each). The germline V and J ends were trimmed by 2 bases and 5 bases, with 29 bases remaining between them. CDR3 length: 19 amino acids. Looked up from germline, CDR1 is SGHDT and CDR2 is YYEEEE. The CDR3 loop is CASSFIVPPEGIFTDEQYF. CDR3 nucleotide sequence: TGTGCCAGCAGCTTTATAGTTCCCCCCGAGGGGATTTTCACGGACGAGCAGTACTTC.

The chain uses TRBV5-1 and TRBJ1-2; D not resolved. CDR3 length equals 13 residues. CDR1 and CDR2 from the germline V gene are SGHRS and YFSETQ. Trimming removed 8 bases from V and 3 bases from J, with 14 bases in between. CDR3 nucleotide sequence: TGCGCCAGTAGGATCGGGCCAGACTATGGCTACACCTTC. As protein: CASRIGPDYGYTF.

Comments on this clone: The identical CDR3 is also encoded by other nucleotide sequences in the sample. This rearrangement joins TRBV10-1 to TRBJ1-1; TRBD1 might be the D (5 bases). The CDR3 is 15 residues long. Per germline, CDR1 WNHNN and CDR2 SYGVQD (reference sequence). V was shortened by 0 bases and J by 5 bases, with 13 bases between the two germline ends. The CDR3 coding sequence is TGCGCCAGCAGTGAGTCTGGGCAGGGAAATACTGAAGCTTTCTTT. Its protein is CASSESGQGNTEAFF.

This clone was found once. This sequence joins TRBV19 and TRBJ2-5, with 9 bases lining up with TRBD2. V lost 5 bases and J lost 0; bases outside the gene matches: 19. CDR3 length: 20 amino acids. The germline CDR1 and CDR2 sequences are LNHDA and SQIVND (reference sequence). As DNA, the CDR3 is TGTGCCAGTAGTTTTCTCCAGGGACTAGCAGAAACATTGTACCAAGAGACCCAGTACTTC. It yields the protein CASSFLQGLAETLYQETQYF.

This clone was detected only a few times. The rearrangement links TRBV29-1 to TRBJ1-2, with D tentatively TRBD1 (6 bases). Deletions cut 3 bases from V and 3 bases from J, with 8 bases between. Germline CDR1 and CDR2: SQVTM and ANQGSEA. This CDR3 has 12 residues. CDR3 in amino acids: CSVDGQYYGYTF. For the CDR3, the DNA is TGCAGCGTTGATGGACAGTACTATGGCTACACCTTC. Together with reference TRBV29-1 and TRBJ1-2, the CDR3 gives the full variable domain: SAVISQKPSRDICQRGTSLTIQCQVDSQVTMMFWYRQQPGQSLTLIATANQGSEATYESGFVIDKFPISRPNLTFSTLTVSNMSPEDSSIYLCSVDGQYYGYTFGSGTRLTVV.

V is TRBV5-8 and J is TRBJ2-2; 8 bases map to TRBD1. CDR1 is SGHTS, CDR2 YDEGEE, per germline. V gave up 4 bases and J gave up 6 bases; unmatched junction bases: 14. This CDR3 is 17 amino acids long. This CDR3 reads CASSGGQAYTEAGELFF. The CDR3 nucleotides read TGTGCCAGCAGCGGGGGACAGGCCTATACCGAAGCCGGGGAGCTGTTTTTT.

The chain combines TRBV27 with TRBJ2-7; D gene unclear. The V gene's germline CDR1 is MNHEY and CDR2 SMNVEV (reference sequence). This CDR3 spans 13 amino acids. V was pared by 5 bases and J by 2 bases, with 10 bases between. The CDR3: CASSVGQPYEQYF. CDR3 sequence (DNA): TGTGCCAGCAGTGTCGGTCAACCCTACGAGCAGTACTTC.

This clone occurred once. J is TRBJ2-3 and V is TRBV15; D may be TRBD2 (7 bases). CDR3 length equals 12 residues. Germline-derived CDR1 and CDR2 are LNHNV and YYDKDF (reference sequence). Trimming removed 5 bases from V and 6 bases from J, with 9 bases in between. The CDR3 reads CATSRGGDTQYF. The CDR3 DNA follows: TGTGCCACCAGCCGCGGGGGCGATACGCAGTATTTT.

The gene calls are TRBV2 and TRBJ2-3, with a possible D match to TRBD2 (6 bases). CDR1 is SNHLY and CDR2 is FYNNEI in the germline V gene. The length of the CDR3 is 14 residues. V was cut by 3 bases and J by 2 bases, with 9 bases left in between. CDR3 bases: TGTGCCAGCAGTGATTTAGCGGACACAGATACGCAGTATTTT. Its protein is CASSDLADTDTQYF.

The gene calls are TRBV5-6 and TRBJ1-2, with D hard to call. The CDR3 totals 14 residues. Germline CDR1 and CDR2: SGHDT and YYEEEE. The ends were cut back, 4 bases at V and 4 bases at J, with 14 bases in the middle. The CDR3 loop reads CASSGSDGLYGYTF. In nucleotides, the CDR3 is TGTGCCAGCAGCGGCTCAGACGGTCTCTATGGCTACACCTTC.

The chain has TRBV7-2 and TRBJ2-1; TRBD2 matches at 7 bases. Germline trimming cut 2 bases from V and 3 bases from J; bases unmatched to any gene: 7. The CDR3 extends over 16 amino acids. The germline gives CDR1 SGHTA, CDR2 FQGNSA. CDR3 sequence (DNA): TGTGCCAGCAGCTTAAGGTTCCAGCGGGGCTACAATGAGCAGTTCTTC. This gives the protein CASSLRFQRGYNEQFF.

CDR3 residues: CASSSLSYGYTF. The CDR3, as DNA: TGTGCCAGCAGCTCCCTTAGCTATGGCTACACCTTC. The rearrangement joins TRBV11-2 to TRBJ1-2; no clear D. The CDR3 consists of 12 residues. Germline CDR1 is SGHAT and CDR2 is FQNNGV. The V and J ends lost 4 bases and 4 bases respectively, with 7 bases between them.

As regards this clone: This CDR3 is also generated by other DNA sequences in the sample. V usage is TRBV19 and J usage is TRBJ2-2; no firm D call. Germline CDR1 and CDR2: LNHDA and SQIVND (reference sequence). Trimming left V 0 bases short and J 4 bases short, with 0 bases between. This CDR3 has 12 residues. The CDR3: CASSIDTGELFF. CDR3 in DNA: TGTGCCAGTAGTATAGACACCGGGGAGCTGTTTTTT.

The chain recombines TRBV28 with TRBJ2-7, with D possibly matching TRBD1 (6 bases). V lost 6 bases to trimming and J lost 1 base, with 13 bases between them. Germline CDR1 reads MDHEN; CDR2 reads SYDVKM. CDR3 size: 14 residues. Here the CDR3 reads CASSLGQRSYEQYF. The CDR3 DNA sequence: TGTGCCAGCAGCCTTGGACAGAGGTCCTACGAGCAGTACTTC.